This passage covers 23 T cell receptor beta chains from one sample sequenced in a study of T cell responses to AZD1222 COVID-19 vaccine. Measured with immunoSEQ multiplex PCR; TCRdb has only the in-frame clones, and not every one. The repertoire holds approximately 73,000 clones, with around four fifths as singletons. The input for sequencing was peripheral blood, taken on day 0 of AZD1222 vaccination. These receptors were collected from an adult in good health.

The CDR3 DNA is TGTGCCAGCAGCCCCGGGGACAGAAACACCGGGGAGCTGTTTTTT. It yields the protein CASSPGDRNTGELFF. The V and J genes are TRBV7-2 and TRBJ2-2; 7 positions agree with TRBD1. The germline gives CDR1 SGHTA, CDR2 FQGNSA. The length of the CDR3 is 15 residues. V was clipped by 5 bases and J by 2 bases; unmatched bases: 5.

The V call is TRBV19, the J call TRBJ2-3, with 13 bases lining up with TRBD2. Germline CDR1 and CDR2: LNHDA and SQIVND (reference sequence). The trim removed 5 bases at V and 2 bases at J, leaving 7 bases unmatched. The length of the CDR3 is 17 residues. CDR3 nucleotides: TGTGCCAGTAGTCCCCCCACTAGCGGGGGGGCCACAGATACGCAGTATTTT. Encoded protein: CASSPPTSGGATDTQYF.

A note on this clone: This is likely a read error, given that the CDR3 carries no conserved phenylalanine or tryptophan at its end. No DNA is shown, since the ends of the CDR3 on it are uncertain; the CDR3 is the one TCRdb lists. This chain joins TRBV9 and TRBJ1-2; TRBD1 is taken as the D call from the table, unchecked against the DNA. Germline V gene lookup returns CDR1 SGDLS and CDR2 YYNGEE. A total of 8 residues make up the CDR3, ends included. CDR3 protein: CASSPSWL.

Remarks on this clone: One end of the junction does not line up with germline, which may come from a read error. The V gene is TRBV5-1, the J gene TRBJ2-3; D uncertain. This CDR3 is 11 amino acids long. Germline CDR1 and CDR2: SGHRS and YFSETQ. CDR3 amino acids: CASSCQIRKGF. In nucleotides, the CDR3 is TGCGCCAGCAGCTGCCAGATACGTAAGGGTTTT.

Here the CDR3 DNA reads TGTGCCAGCAGCGTAGGCAGATTCACAGATACGCAGTATTTT. Its protein product is CASSVGRFTDTQYF. The V gene is TRBV9, the J gene TRBJ2-3; the D is unclear. Deletions cut 0 bases from V and 2 bases from J, with 7 bases between. The CDR3 loop spans 14 amino acids. From germline, CDR1 is SGDLS and CDR2 YYNGEE.

This clone showed up just once. This chain links TRBV2 with TRBJ1-1, with D uncertain. The germline gives CDR1 SNHLY, CDR2 FYNNEI. Trimming removed 1 base from V and 0 bases from J, with 6 bases in between. The CDR3 runs 14 residues. The CDR3 here is CASSEGGMNTEAFF. The CDR3, as DNA: TGTGCCAGCAGTGAAGGCGGGATGAACACTGAAGCTTTCTTT. The whole variable domain, filled in from reference TRBV2 and TRBJ1-1, reads EPEVTQTPSHQVTQMGQEVILRCVPISNHLYFYWYRQILGQKVEFLVSFYNNEISEKSEIFDDQFSVERPDGSNFTLKIRSTKLEDSAMYFCASSEGGMNTEAFFGQGTRLTVV.

The chain uses TRBV19 and TRBJ2-1; tentative D call: TRBD1 (5 bases). The V gene lost 8 bases and the J gene lost 2 bases, with 13 bases spanning the gap. This CDR3 contains 14 residues. From germline, CDR1 is LNHDA and CDR2 SQIVND (reference sequence). The CDR3 spells CASSPWGAYNEQFF. Here the CDR3 DNA reads TGTGCCAGTTCACCCTGGGGCGCCTACAATGAGCAGTTCTTC.

The chain is built from TRBV5-1 and TRBJ2-2; no clear D. This CDR3 is 12 amino acids long. Trimming removed 4 bases at V and 2 bases at J, with 3 bases between. Germline V CDR1 and CDR2: SGHRS, YFSETQ. The DNA for the CDR3 is TGCGCCAGCAGCACCAACACCGGGGAGCTGTTTTTT. Translation: CASSTNTGELFF. Filled out from reference TRBV5-1 and TRBJ2-2, the complete variable domain reads KAGVTQTPRYLIKTRGQQVTLSCSPISGHRSVSWYQQTPGQGLQFLFEYFSETQRNKGNFPGRFSGRQFSNSRSEMNVSTLELGDSALYLCASSTNTGELFFGEGSRLTVL.

The gene calls are TRBV6-2 or TRBV6-3 and TRBJ2-7; 8 bases fit TRBD2. The CDR3 is made up of 21 amino acids. V lost 0 bases and J lost 6; bases outside the gene matches: 25. The germline gives CDR1 MNHEY, CDR2 SVGEGT. The CDR3 sequence is CASSYSVWDGKTGTSQGEQYF. In nucleotides, the CDR3 is TGTGCCAGCAGTTACTCAGTTTGGGACGGAAAAACCGGGACTAGTCAGGGCGAGCAGTACTTC.

As regards this clone: An end of the junction does not agree with germline; a read error may underlie this. Other DNA sequences from this sample encode an identical CDR3 as well. The chain links TRBV5-4 to TRBJ1-1, with TRBD1 matching 7 bases. Germline loops: CDR1 SGHNT, CDR2 YYREEE (reference sequence). This CDR3 comprises 14 residues. DNA for the CDR3: TGTGCCAGCAGTTTGGGACAGATGAACACTGAAGCTTTCTTT. This codes for CASSLGQMNTEAFF.

The V and J genes are TRBV5-1 and TRBJ2-3; 9 nucleotides agree with TRBD2. The CDR3 covers 15 residues. The V segment lost 3 bases and the J segment 4 bases; nucleotides outside the gene matches: 6. Germline loops: CDR1 SGHRS, CDR2 YFSETQ. The CDR3 coding sequence is TGCGCCAGCAGCTCTGGCGGGAGGGCCTCAGATACGCAGTATTTT. Residues: CASSSGGRASDTQYF.

This chain links TRBV4-3 with TRBJ2-3; 14 bases line up with TRBD2. Germline V CDR1 and CDR2: LGHNA, YSLEER. This CDR3 is 14 amino acids long. V was pared by 4 bases and J by 11 bases, with 5 bases of the junction left unmatched. CDR3 bases: TGCGCCAGCAGCCGGGGGACTAGCGGGAGCAAGCAGTATTTT. Translated: CASSRGTSGSKQYF.

The rearrangement links TRBV9 to TRBJ2-5, with 9 bases matching TRBD2. Trimming at V came to 1 base and at J to 5 bases, leaving 9 bases not matched to a gene. Germline V gives CDR1 SGDLS, CDR2 YYNGEE. The CDR3 totals 16 residues. CDR3 sequence (DNA): TGTGCCAGCAGCGTATCTAGCGGGGTGGACGGGGAGACCCAGTACTTC. Translating it yields CASSVSSGVDGETQYF.

This clone was detected once. V usage is TRBV4-3 and J usage is TRBJ2-5; TRBD1 is a possible D gene (6 bases). The CDR3 sequence is 16 residues long. V lost 0 bases, J lost 4 bases, and 15 bases lay in between. Germline CDR1 LGHNA, CDR2 YSLEER. CDR3 in DNA: TGCGCCAGCAGCCAAGATTGGGCAGGGGTTGGAGAGACCCAGTACTTC. It is translated as CASSQDWAGVGETQYF.

The chain employs TRBV11-3 and TRBJ2-5; no reliable D call. Per the germline V gene, CDR1 is SGHNT and CDR2 is YENEEA. This CDR3 is 16 amino acids long. V lost 5 bases to trimming and J lost 5 bases, with 21 bases between them. DNA of the CDR3: TGTGCCAGCAGCCGAACGCCGGGCCTCGAAACGGAGACCCAGTACTTC. Translating it yields CASSRTPGLETETQYF.

V gene TRBV30 combines with J gene TRBJ1-5; no clear D. CDR1 is GTSNPN and CDR2 is SVGIG in the germline V gene (reference sequence). V lost 2 bases and J 1 base, leaving 9 bases between the germline ends. The CDR3 is made up of 14 amino acids. CDR3 coding DNA: TGTGCCTGGAGTCTCGACAAGAGCAATCAGCCCCAGCATTTT. Protein: CAWSLDKSNQPQHF.

As concerns this clone: Other DNA sequences of this sample code for an identical CDR3. This chain connects TRBV7-2 to TRBJ1-5; D is uncertain. From germline, CDR1 is SGHTA and CDR2 FQGNSA. The length of the CDR3 is 15 residues. Trimming left V 0 bases short and J 1 base short, with 7 bases between. The CDR3, as DNA: TGTGCCAGCAGCTTAGCAGGGCTCAGCAATCAGCCCCAGCATTTT. Translating gives CASSLAGLSNQPQHF.

The chain carries TRBV5-8 and TRBJ2-7; D is tentatively TRBD1 or TRBD2 (5 bases each). Trimming stripped 5 bases from V and 5 bases from J, with 17 bases between. The germline V gene has CDR1 SGHTS and CDR2 YDEGEE. The CDR3 length is 14 residues. CDR3 loop: CASSTGDRPHEQYF. The CDR3 DNA is TGTGCCAGCAGTACCGGGGACCGGCCCCACGAGCAGTACTTC. Based on the CDR3 plus reference TRBV5-8 and TRBJ2-7, the full variable domain is EAGVTQSPTHLIKTRGQQATLRCSPISGHTSVYWYQQALGLGLQFLLWYDEGEERNRGNFPPRFSGRQFPNYSSELNVNALELEDSALYLCASSTGDRPHEQYFGPGTRLTVT.

The V call is TRBV30, the J call TRBJ1-1; D call uncertain. V was shortened by 3 bases and J by 11 bases, with 10 bases between the two germline ends. Germline-derived CDR1 and CDR2 are GTSNPN and SVGIG (reference sequence). CDR3 length: 10 residues. CDR3 region: CAWRRLEAFF. The CDR3 region has the DNA TGTGCCTGGAGAAGGTTGGAGGCTTTCTTT. The entire variable domain, with the rest obtained from reference TRBV30 and TRBJ1-1, is as follows: SQTIHQWPATLVQPVGSPLSLECTVEGTSNPNLYWYRQAAGRGLQLLFYSVGIGQISSEVPQNLSASRPQDRQFILSSKKLLLSDSGFYLCAWRRLEAFFGQGTRLTVV.

This clone was seen just once. V usage is TRBV27 and J usage is TRBJ1-5, with D maybe TRBD1 (6 bases). The V gene lost 4 bases and the J gene lost 0 bases, with 25 bases spanning the gap. In germline, CDR1 is MNHEY, CDR2 SMNVEV (reference sequence). CDR3 length equals 20 residues. CDR3 DNA: TGTGCCAGCAGTTCATATACAGGGTCGATCTCCCGGAATAGCAATCAGCCCCAGCATTTT. Translating gives CASSSYTGSISRNSNQPQHF.

The rearrangement uses TRBV6-5 and TRBJ2-7; TRBD1 aligns across 8 bases. The CDR3 covers 15 residues. Trimming at V came to 2 bases and at J to 5 bases, leaving 8 bases not matched to a gene. CDR1 and CDR2 from the germline V gene are MNHEY and SVGAGI. The CDR3 DNA is TGTGCCAGCAGTTACAGGGCAGGGGGCGCGGACGAGCAGTACTTC. As protein: CASSYRAGGADEQYF.

The chain carries TRBV7-2 and TRBJ2-1; possibly TRBD1 or TRBD2 for D (5 bases each). Germline V gives CDR1 SGHTA, CDR2 FQGNSA. Deletions cut 4 bases from V and 5 bases from J, with 15 bases between. The CDR3 is 15 amino acids. The CDR3 reads CASSYGTYSNNEQFF. The CDR3 DNA sequence: TGTGCCAGCAGCTACGGGACCTATTCGAACAATGAGCAGTTCTTC.

The V and J genes are TRBV5-6 and TRBJ2-3, with D perhaps TRBD1 or TRBD2 (5 bases each). The V end lost 5 bases, the J end lost 8 bases, and 15 bases lay between the germline ends. The CDR3 length is 13 residues. Germline CDR1 SGHDT, CDR2 YYEEEE. CDR3 nucleotides: TGTGCCAGCAGTTACGGGACCCCAGGTACGCAGTATTTT. Protein: CASSYGTPGTQYF.